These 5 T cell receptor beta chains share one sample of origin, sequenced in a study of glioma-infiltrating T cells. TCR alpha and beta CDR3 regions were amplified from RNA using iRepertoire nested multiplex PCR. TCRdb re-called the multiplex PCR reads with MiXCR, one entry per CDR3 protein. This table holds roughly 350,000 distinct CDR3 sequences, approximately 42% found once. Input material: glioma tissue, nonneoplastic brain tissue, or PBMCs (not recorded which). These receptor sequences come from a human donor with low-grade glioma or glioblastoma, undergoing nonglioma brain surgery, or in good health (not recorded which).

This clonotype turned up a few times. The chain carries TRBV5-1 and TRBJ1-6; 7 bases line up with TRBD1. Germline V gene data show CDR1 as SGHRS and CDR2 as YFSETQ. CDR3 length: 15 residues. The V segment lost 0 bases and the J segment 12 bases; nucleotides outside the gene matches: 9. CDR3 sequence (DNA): TGCGCCAGCAGCTTGGGCACCGACAGGGAGTTACCCCTCCACTTT. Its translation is CASSLGTDRELPLHF.

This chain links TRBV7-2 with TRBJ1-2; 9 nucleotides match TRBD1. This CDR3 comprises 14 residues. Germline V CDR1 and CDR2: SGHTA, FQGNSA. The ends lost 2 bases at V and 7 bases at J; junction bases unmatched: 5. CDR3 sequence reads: CASSLNRGQCGYTF. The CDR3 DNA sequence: TGTGCCAGCAGCTTAAACAGGGGGCAGTGTGGCTACACCTTC.

The CDR3 sequence: CASSLAGAASYEQYF. CDR3 DNA sequence: TGTGCCAGCAGTTTAGCCGGAGCAGCCTCCTACGAGCAGTACTTC. The gene calls are TRBV2 and TRBJ2-7, with no clear D. CDR1 SNHLY and CDR2 FYNNEI come from the germline V gene. Trimming took off 5 bases at V and 0 bases at J, with 14 bases between the two ends. This CDR3 has 15 residues.

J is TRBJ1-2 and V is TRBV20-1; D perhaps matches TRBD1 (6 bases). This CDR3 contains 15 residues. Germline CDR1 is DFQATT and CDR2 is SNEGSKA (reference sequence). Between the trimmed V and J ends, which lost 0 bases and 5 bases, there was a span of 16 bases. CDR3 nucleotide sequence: TGCAGTGCTAGAGATTCGGGACACATAACTTATGGCTACACCTTC. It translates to CSARDSGHITYGYTF.

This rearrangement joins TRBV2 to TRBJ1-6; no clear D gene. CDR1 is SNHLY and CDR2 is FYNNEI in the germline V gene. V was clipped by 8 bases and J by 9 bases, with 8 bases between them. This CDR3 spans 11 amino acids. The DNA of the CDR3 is TGTGCCAGCGGCCCAGTTTCACCCCTCCACTTT. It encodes CASGPVSPLHF.